These T cell receptor beta chains were read from a single sample in a study of T-cell memory formation after mild COVID-19. Each CDR3 protein gets one entry after TCRdb re-called the 5' RACE reads with MiXCR. The sample records roughly 170,000 distinct CDR3 sequences, about a fifth being singletons. The source material was PBMCs or a T cell subset sorted from them (not recorded which). All receptors come from an adult woman who had mild COVID-19 (a few samples of this study predate the infection). Cell type and time point are not known. CDR3s include the opening cysteine and the closing phenylalanine or tryptophan. The order of the fields is V gene, D gene, clone size, J gene, CDR3 DNA, CDR3 protein. D genes are given only for firm matches. Clone size is not always given. Where it is, it says once, few, many or a class for expanded clones.

v_gene: TRBV12-3/TRBV12-4
d_gene: NA
abundance: few
j_gene: TRBJ2-3
CDR3nt: TGTGCCAGCAGTTCTCCGGTTCCGAGCCCGGATACGCAGTATTTT
CDR3aa: CASSSPVPSPDTQYF

v_gene: TRBV29-1
d_gene: NA
abundance: few
j_gene: TRBJ1-2
CDR3nt: TGCAGCGTTGAAGATTCCAGGGTTGGCTACACCTTC
CDR3aa: CSVEDSRVGYTF

v_gene: TRBV27
d_gene: NA
abundance: few
j_gene: TRBJ2-7
CDR3nt: TGTGCCAGCAGTTTATCCCCCCCCTTTTCGGGACAAGGGTACTACGAGCAGTACTTC
CDR3aa: CASSLSPPFSGQGYYEQYF

v_gene: TRBV20-1
d_gene: NA
abundance: NA
j_gene: TRBJ2-2
CDR3nt: TGCAGTGCTAGAGTGAGGTCAAACTACGGGGAGCTGTTTTTT
CDR3aa: CSARVRSNYGELFF

v_gene: TRBV7-8
d_gene: NA
abundance: few
j_gene: TRBJ1-5
CDR3nt: TGTGCCAGCAGCTTAGAGGAGGGGTCCTATGGCAATCAGCCCCAGCATTTT
CDR3aa: CASSLEEGSYGNQPQHF

v_gene: TRBV4-1
d_gene: TRBD1
abundance: few
j_gene: TRBJ2-3
CDR3nt: TGCGCCAGCAGCCAAGAAATGGGGACAGGGATGGGCACAGATACGCAGTATTTT
CDR3aa: CASSQEMGTGMGTDTQYF

v_gene: TRBV3-1
d_gene: TRBD2
abundance: few
j_gene: TRBJ2-3
CDR3nt: TGTGCCAGCAGCCAAAATCCCCAGCTAGCGGGGGGAGGAACAGATACGCAGTATTTT
CDR3aa: CASSQNPQLAGGGTDTQYF

v_gene: TRBV7-2
d_gene: NA
abundance: NA
j_gene: TRBJ1-1
CDR3nt: TGTGCCAGCAGCTTAGGGGACTTACCTGAAGCTTTCTTT
CDR3aa: CASSLGDLPEAFF

v_gene: TRBV12-3/TRBV12-4
d_gene: TRBD1
abundance: many
j_gene: TRBJ2-7
CDR3nt: TGTGCCAGCAGTTTGTACAGGGGGCTCGACTCCTCCTACGAGCAGTACTTC
CDR3aa: CASSLYRGLDSSYEQYF

v_gene: TRBV7-2
d_gene: NA
abundance: NA
j_gene: TRBJ2-5
CDR3nt: TGTGCCAGCAGCTACGGACAAGAGACCCAGTACTTC
CDR3aa: CASSYGQETQYF

v_gene: TRBV9
d_gene: NA
abundance: NA
j_gene: TRBJ1-1
CDR3nt: TGTGCCAGCAGCGTAGGTACGGGACACCCCGCTGAAGCTTTCTTT
CDR3aa: CASSVGTGHPAEAFF

v_gene: TRBV5-4
d_gene: TRBD1
abundance: NA
j_gene: TRBJ1-1
CDR3nt: TGTGCCAGCAGCAAGAGACAGGGGATTTTGAACACTGAAGCTTTCTTT
CDR3aa: CASSKRQGILNTEAFF

v_gene: TRBV4-3
d_gene: NA
abundance: NA
j_gene: TRBJ2-1
CDR3nt: TGCGCCAGCAGCCAAGTCCCGACAGGATCGGCGGATCATGAGCAGTTCTTC
CDR3aa: CASSQVPTGSADHEQFF

v_gene: TRBV11-2
d_gene: NA
abundance: few
j_gene: TRBJ1-2
CDR3nt: TGTGCCAGCACGCCCCAACCTGACGGCTACACCTTC
CDR3aa: CASTPQPDGYTF

v_gene: TRBV20-1
d_gene: NA
abundance: few
j_gene: TRBJ2-3
CDR3nt: TGCAGTGCTAGGCAAGCTAGCACAGATACGCAGTATTTT
CDR3aa: CSARQASTDTQYF

v_gene: TRBV18
d_gene: TRBD2
abundance: NA
j_gene: TRBJ2-7
CDR3nt: TGTGCCAGCTCACCTACCGGGACTAGCGGGAGGAGCGAGCAGTACTTC
CDR3aa: CASSPTGTSGRSEQYF

v_gene: TRBV7-6
d_gene: NA
abundance: few
j_gene: TRBJ1-2
CDR3nt: TGTGCCAGCAGTTCTCATCTATACGAGGGAGGGAGTAACTATGGCTACACCTTC
CDR3aa: CASSSHLYEGGSNYGYTF

v_gene: TRBV5-8
d_gene: NA
abundance: NA
j_gene: TRBJ1-5
CDR3nt: TGTGCAAGCAGAGGTGGTAGAGGGCCCGATCAGCCCCAGCATTTT
CDR3aa: CASRGGRGPDQPQHF

v_gene: TRBV7-2
d_gene: TRBD2
abundance: NA
j_gene: TRBJ2-7
CDR3nt: TGTGCCAGCAGCTTCCTGGGGGAGGGGCCTCGAGAGCAGTACTTC
CDR3aa: CASSFLGEGPREQYF

v_gene: TRBV7-2
d_gene: NA
abundance: NA
j_gene: TRBJ1-1
CDR3nt: TGTGCCAGCAGCTTATATCGGGGATACACTGAAGCTTTCTTT
CDR3aa: CASSLYRGYTEAFF

v_gene: TRBV7-8
d_gene: NA
abundance: many
j_gene: TRBJ2-7
CDR3nt: TGTGCCAGCAGCCCCAGCGCCTCGCTATACGAGCAGTACTTC
CDR3aa: CASSPSASLYEQYF

v_gene: TRBV9
d_gene: NA
abundance: few
j_gene: TRBJ1-2
CDR3nt: TGTGCCAGCAGCGCCAACGCCAGGGACGGCCTCTATGGCTACACCTTC
CDR3aa: CASSANARDGLYGYTF

v_gene: TRBV20-1
d_gene: NA
abundance: NA
j_gene: TRBJ2-3
CDR3nt: TGCAGTGCTAGAGCAGTGACACTCCGCACAGATACGCAGTATTTT
CDR3aa: CSARAVTLRTDTQYF

v_gene: TRBV5-1
d_gene: NA
abundance: NA
j_gene: TRBJ2-3
CDR3nt: TGCGCCAGCAGGTGGACTGATACGCAGTATTTT
CDR3aa: CASRWTDTQYF

v_gene: TRBV7-9
d_gene: NA
abundance: few
j_gene: TRBJ2-7
CDR3nt: TGTGCCAGCAGCCCAATCAGTGACGAGCAGTACTTC
CDR3aa: CASSPISDEQYF

v_gene: TRBV7-9
d_gene: TRBD1
abundance: NA
j_gene: TRBJ2-5
CDR3nt: TGTGCCAGCAGGGGCGTGGGGACAGGTGGAGAGACCCAGTACTTC
CDR3aa: CASRGVGTGGETQYF

v_gene: TRBV7-6
d_gene: NA
abundance: many
j_gene: TRBJ2-7
CDR3nt: TGTGCCAGCAGCTTAGGGACAGCGGGCAGCTCCTACGAGCAGTACTTC
CDR3aa: CASSLGTAGSSYEQYF

v_gene: TRBV19
d_gene: NA
abundance: NA
j_gene: TRBJ2-1
CDR3nt: TGTGCCAGTATAGGGTTTGACGATGAGCAGTTCTTC
CDR3aa: CASIGFDDEQFF

v_gene: TRBV20-1
d_gene: NA
abundance: NA
j_gene: TRBJ2-3
CDR3nt: TGCAGTGCTAGAGGGACCTTTGGAGATACAGATACGCAGTATTTT
CDR3aa: CSARGTFGDTDTQYF